The rows below give T cell receptor beta chains drawn from one sample of a study of CD8+CD57+ T cells in acquired aplastic anemia. TCRdb fed the reads into MiXCR, producing one record per CDR3 protein. The table lists 150,000 to 200,000 distinct CDR3 sequences, 55% to 75% of them singletons. The sequenced sample was sorted CD4+, CD8+, or CD8+CD57+ T cells (not recorded which) from PBMCs. The receptors originated from a human donor in good health. Each CDR3 is given with its conserved first and last residue. Each record gives: V gene, D gene, J gene, CDR3 protein. The D gene is left open where the match is weak.

>TRBV9|NA|TRBJ1-1
CASSGGGGRGTEAFF
>TRBV29-1|NA|TRBJ2-3
CSHWELISTDTQYF
>TRBV5-1|TRBD1|TRBJ1-6
CASSQGQGADNSPLHF
>TRBV20-1|TRBD2|TRBJ2-7
CSAYSGGLEQYF
>TRBV20-1|TRBD1|TRBJ1-1
CSARGQGAKGTEAFF
>TRBV6-6|NA|TRBJ2-7
CASSHPTGIGEQYF
>TRBV15|TRBD2|TRBJ2-7
CATSRVSSGRIWYEQYF
>TRBV19|NA|TRBJ1-1
CASSPSGTEAFF
>TRBV27|NA|TRBJ2-1
CASSLNPALYNEQFF
>TRBV24-1|TRBD1|TRBJ2-7
CATSDWDRNEQYF
>TRBV19|NA|TRBJ1-2
CASSIGIDAYGYTF
>TRBV12-3/TRBV12-4|TRBD2|TRBJ2-5
CASSRETSGRGETQYF
>TRBV10-2|NA|TRBJ2-5
CAVKVRGETQYF
>TRBV5-7|TRBD2|TRBJ2-1
CASRRTSGGRNEQFF
>TRBV19|NA|TRBJ1-1
CASSIDEGTGALLNTEAFF
>TRBV7-2|TRBD1|TRBJ2-7
CASSLVQGQSYEQYF
>TRBV20-1|TRBD2|TRBJ2-7
CSARVPLLAGGPYEQYF
>TRBV29-1|TRBD1|TRBJ1-5
CSARQGSGDQPQHF
>TRBV5-1|NA|TRBJ1-4
CASSLGNEKLFF
>TRBV11-1|NA|TRBJ2-1
CASSLASGPLYNEQFF
>TRBV29-1|NA|TRBJ1-5
CSVEGDSNQPQHF
>TRBV7-8|TRBD1|TRBJ1-4
CASSSRQGGEKLFF
>TRBV10-3|TRBD2|TRBJ2-1
CAIEASGRAYNEQFF
>TRBV20-1|TRBD2|TRBJ2-7
CSARDLGLAASSYEQYF
>TRBV7-9|NA|TRBJ2-3
CASSTITGWATDTQYF
>TRBV5-5|TRBD1|TRBJ2-7
CASSATTGQGSYEQYF
>TRBV10-3|TRBD1|TRBJ2-7
CAITRGRDRGPGEQYF
>TRBV24-1|NA|TRBJ2-3
CATSDFRGSTDTQYF